Each of the 21 T cell receptor beta chains below was sequenced from the same sample in a study of T-cell reconstitution after alpha-beta-depleted transplantation in children. A TCRbeta library incorporating unique molecular identifiers was prepared. A single record per CDR3 protein comes from TCRdb applying MiXCR to the PCR reads. There are under 35,000 distinct CDR3 sequences in the sample; roughly 6% occur only once, and approximately 7% lies in the top ten. The specimen comprised PBMCs, mostly from graft donor cells, sampled 180 days after TCRalphabeta/CD19-depleted stem cell transplant. Source of these receptors: a male patient between 10 and 17 years old who had a stem cell transplant for acute myeloid leukemia, so the T cells may come from the graft donor.

There are many counts of this clonotype. This chain connects TRBV6-2 or TRBV6-3 to TRBJ2-7, with a tentative D call TRBD2 (6 bases). Germline lookup yields CDR1 MNHEY and CDR2 SVGEGT. V lost 7 bases and J 0 bases, leaving 13 bases between the germline ends. The length of the CDR3 is 14 residues. In DNA, the CDR3 is TGTGCCAGCACCGCTGGGGGGAGCTCCTACGAGCAGTACTTC. Amino acid sequence: CASTAGGSSYEQYF.

There are many counts of this clonotype. This sequence joins TRBV27 and TRBJ1-5; the match to TRBD1 covers 9 bases. With V trimmed by 4 bases and J by 6 bases, 7 bases remained unmatched. Per germline, CDR1 MNHEY and CDR2 SMNVEV (reference sequence). The CDR3 runs to 15 residues. The DNA for the CDR3 is TGTGCCAGCAGTTCCCCCGGGACAGGGTTTCAGCCCCAGCATTTT. It yields the protein CASSSPGTGFQPQHF.

This clonotype was counted ten times or more. The chain links TRBV5-4 to TRBJ2-1; TRBD2 matches at 7 bases. The CDR3 length is 14 residues. V was clipped by 0 bases and J by 3 bases; unmatched bases: 0. Germline CDR1 reads SGHNT; CDR2 reads YYREEE (reference sequence). CDR3 sequence (DNA): TGTGCCAGCAGCTTGGGGGACTACTACAATGAGCAGTTCTTC. Encoded protein: CASSLGDYYNEQFF.

This clonotype showed up many times. The CDR3: CASSRGTAGGPEAFF. The CDR3 DNA reads as TGTGCCAGCAGCCGGGGGACAGCGGGAGGCCCTGAAGCTTTCTTT. This rearrangement joins TRBV12-3 or TRBV12-4 to TRBJ1-1; 7 bases are a match to TRBD1. J lost 6 bases, V lost 6 bases, and 13 bases had no gene match. CDR3 length: 15 residues.

The table lists this clonotype with many counts. The V and J genes are TRBV9 and TRBJ2-1, with 7 bases lining up with TRBD1. After removal of 3 bases from V and 3 bases from J, the junction contained 6 bases not matched to a gene. Germline CDR1 SGDLS, CDR2 YYNGEE. CDR3 length equals 15 residues. The CDR3 DNA is TGTGCCAGCAGCGCTACAGGGGTGAGCTACAATGAGCAGTTCTTC. It specifies CASSATGVSYNEQFF.

This clonotype appeared many times. J is TRBJ1-2 and V is TRBV15; 11 nucleotides match TRBD1. Germline V gene data show CDR1 as LNHNV and CDR2 as YYDKDF (reference sequence). Trimming removed 2 bases from V and 5 bases from J; junction bases left unmatched: 4. The CDR3 extends over 15 amino acids. The CDR3 loop is CATSRPGDRGYGYTF. CDR3 nucleotide sequence: TGTGCCACCAGCAGACCTGGGGACAGGGGGTATGGCTACACCTTC. Full variable domain (remainder filled in from reference TRBV15 and TRBJ1-2): DAMVIQNPRYQVTQFGKPVTLSCSQTLNHNVMYWYQQKSSQAPKLLFHYYDKDFNNEADTPDNFQSRRPNTSFCFLDIRSPGLGDTAMYLCATSRPGDRGYGYTFGSGTRLTVV.

This clonotype has a count of ten or more. The chain uses TRBV9 and TRBJ2-3, with D unresolved. Trimming took 0 bases from V and 2 from J, leaving 10 bases between them. CDR3 length equals 15 residues. The germline V gene encodes CDR1 SGDLS and CDR2 YYNGEE. The CDR3, as DNA: TGTGCCAGCAGCGTAGGTGGCCCCCACACAGATACGCAGTATTTT. This encodes CASSVGGPHTDTQYF.

In its sample, this clonotype was seen many times. The J gene is TRBJ1-2, the V gene TRBV5-1; possible D gene TRBD1, 5 bases. Germline-derived CDR1 and CDR2 are SGHRS and YFSETQ. The V and J ends lost 4 bases and 4 bases respectively, with 14 bases between them. The CDR3 runs to 14 residues. This CDR3 reads CASSQGPGGYGYTF. CDR3 in DNA: TGCGCCAGCAGCCAGGGCCCCGGGGGCTATGGCTACACCTTC.

This clonotype came up many times. This chain links TRBV6-2 or TRBV6-3 with TRBJ2-3; 13 nucleotides line up with TRBD2. Trimming took 0 bases from V and 5 from J; bases not matched to a gene: 20. The CDR3 sequence is 22 residues long. Per germline, CDR1 MNHEY and CDR2 SVGEGT. The CDR3 sequence: CASSYSVRQAHGTSGMRDTQYF. The CDR3 DNA is TGTGCCAGCAGTTACTCCGTGAGGCAGGCCCATGGGACTAGCGGGATGAGAGATACGCAGTATTTT.

V and J are TRBV11-2 and TRBJ2-5, with 9 bases lining up with TRBD1. Per germline, CDR1 SGHAT and CDR2 FQNNGV. The CDR3 spans 15 residues. With 0 bases clipped from V and 4 bases from J, the junction kept 3 bases outside the gene matches. This CDR3 is CASSLDTTGGETQYF. In nucleotides, the CDR3 is TGTGCCAGCAGCTTAGACACGACAGGGGGAGAGACCCAGTACTTC.

Many counts were recorded for this clonotype. The J gene is TRBJ2-1, the V gene TRBV18; 9 bases match TRBD1. Germline V gene sequence: CDR1 KGHSH, CDR2 LQKENI. The CDR3 loop spans 14 amino acids. J lost 8 bases, V lost 4 bases, and 6 bases had no gene match. Here the CDR3 DNA reads TGTGCCAGCTCACGCGGGACAGGGTCCGATGAGCAGTTCTTC. Translating gives CASSRGTGSDEQFF.

This clonotype was detected ten times or more. The chain carries TRBV7-8 and TRBJ2-6, with 7 bases aligning to TRBD2. V lost 4 bases to trimming and J lost 1 base; unmatched junction nucleotides: 10. CDR1 is SGHVS and CDR2 is FQNEAQ in the germline V gene. The CDR3 is 18 residues long. CDR3 sequence: CASSSLGEGLSGANVLTF. DNA of the CDR3: TGTGCCAGCAGCTCCCTCGGGGAGGGCCTTTCTGGGGCCAACGTCCTGACTTTC.

This clonotype was seen many times. The chain combines TRBV10-1 with TRBJ2-5, with D possibly matching TRBD2 (5 bases). CDR1 and CDR2 from the germline V gene are WNHNN and SYGVQD (reference sequence). Trimming shortened V by 4 bases and J by 5 bases, and 11 bases separated the two germline ends. The CDR3 is 13 residues long. Here the CDR3 reads CASSASGEETQYF. CDR3 nucleotides: TGCGCCAGCAGTGCCTCCGGGGAGGAGACCCAGTACTTC.

This chain uses TRBV28 with TRBJ2-7, with 9 positions matching TRBD1. This CDR3 is 17 amino acids long. Germline assignment: CDR1 MDHEN and CDR2 SYDVKM. V gave up 1 base and J gave up 4 bases; unmatched junction bases: 11. The CDR3, as DNA: TGTGCCAGCAGTTTATACCCCGGGACAGGGAAACCTTACGAGCAGTACGTC. The encoded protein is CASSLYPGTGKPYEQYV.

This clonotype was seen repeatedly, ten times or more. This chain joins TRBV6-5 and TRBJ2-7; 14 bases agree with TRBD2. Trimming removed 2 bases from V and 2 bases from J; junction bases left unmatched: 11. In germline, CDR1 is MNHEY, CDR2 SVGAGI. The CDR3 consists of 19 residues. The CDR3 region is CASSYGGGLAGVGTYEQYF. The CDR3 bases are TGTGCCAGCAGTTACGGTGGGGGACTAGCGGGAGTGGGGACCTACGAGCAGTACTTC.

The table lists this clonotype with many counts. This chain links TRBV7-8 with TRBJ2-7, with 14 nucleotides matching TRBD2. Germline values: CDR1 SGHVS, CDR2 FQNEAQ. After removal of 4 bases from V and 4 bases from J, the junction contained 21 bases not matched to a gene. This CDR3 spans 21 amino acids. The chain's CDR3 is CASSSFPSSTSGRARGYEQYF. DNA of the CDR3: TGTGCCAGCAGCTCCTTCCCTTCCTCGACTAGCGGGAGGGCCCGTGGGTACGAGCAGTACTTC.

This clonotype was recorded at least ten times. The chain recombines TRBV7-9 with TRBJ2-1; TRBD2 matches 11 bases. This CDR3 has 17 residues. V lost 1 base, J lost 2 bases, and 4 bases stayed unmatched. CDR1 is SEHNR and CDR2 is FQNEAQ in the germline V gene (reference sequence). The CDR3: CASSLGALAGAYNEQFF. CDR3 sequence (DNA): TGTGCCAGCAGCTTAGGAGCACTAGCGGGAGCCTACAATGAGCAGTTCTTC.

This clonotype was seen repeatedly, ten times or more. This chain joins TRBV2 and TRBJ2-2, with a tentative D call TRBD1 (5 bases). Trimming removed 5 bases at V and 4 bases at J, with 8 bases between. The CDR3 covers 13 residues. From germline, CDR1 is SNHLY and CDR2 FYNNEI. The DNA for the CDR3 is TGTGCCAGCAGTTCCAGGGTCACCGGGGAGCTGTTTTTT. This codes for CASSSRVTGELFF.

This clonotype has at least ten counts. V gene TRBV20-1 combines with J gene TRBJ2-3; 7 bases line up with TRBD2. The junction had 9 bases not matched to a gene; V was cut back by 5 bases and J by 1 base. CDR3 size: 15 residues. In germline, CDR1 is DFQATT, CDR2 SNEGSKA (reference sequence). DNA of the CDR3: TGCAGTGCTGAGATCGGGGGGACGGGCACAGATACGCAGTATTTT. This translates into CSAEIGGTGTDTQYF.

This clonotype was counted ten times or more. This chain uses TRBV25-1 with TRBJ2-2; D is ambiguous. The CDR3 is made up of 14 amino acids. The V gene lost 2 bases and the J gene lost 6 bases, with 10 bases spanning the gap. The V gene's germline CDR1 is MGHDK and CDR2 SYGVNS. The CDR3 reads CASSELESPGELFF. CDR3 coding DNA: TGTGCCAGCAGTGAACTCGAAAGCCCCGGGGAGCTGTTTTTT.

This clonotype was recorded a few times. This may arise from a read error, as a much more abundant clone is one base away. The V and J genes are TRBV3-2 and TRBJ2-7; the table assigns TRBD2, which was not confirmed against the DNA. TRBV3-2 is noted as a pseudogene. CDR3 size: 17 residues. This CDR3 reads CACSTYRGTSPYYEQYF. Written as DNA, the CDR3 is TGTGCCTGCAGTACATACCGAGGGACTAGTCCCTACTACGAGCAGTACTTC.